A single sample gave rise to the 23 T cell receptor beta chains below, sequenced in a study of T-cell reconstitution after alpha-beta-depleted transplantation in children. Preparation of the TCRbeta library was carried out with unique molecular identifiers. TCRdb re-called the PCR reads with MiXCR, one entry per CDR3 protein. The sample includes tens of thousands of distinct CDR3 sequences, 35% to 55% of them seen just once. The sample consisted of PBMCs, mostly from graft donor cells, taken 360 days after TCRalphabeta/CD19-depleted stem cell transplant. Receptor source: a male patient younger than 18 who had a stem cell transplant for acute lymphoblastic leukemia, so the T cells may come from the graft donor.

This clonotype was found a few times. The chain recombines TRBV9 with TRBJ2-2; 10 positions agree with TRBD2. Trimming cost V 2 bases and J 8 bases; bases outside gene matches: 6. CDR3 length: 15 residues. Per the germline V gene, CDR1 is SGDLS and CDR2 is YYNGEE. The CDR3 region is CASSVKSGRAGELFF. CDR3 sequence (DNA): TGTGCCAGCAGCGTCAAAAGCGGGAGGGCTGGGGAGCTGTTTTTT.

The chain is built from TRBV7-6 and TRBJ2-3; TRBD2 aligns across 8 bases. Germline loops: CDR1 SGHVS, CDR2 FNYEAQ. With V trimmed by 1 base and J by 0 bases, 15 bases remained unmatched. This CDR3 is 20 amino acids long. CDR3 sequence reads: CASSLGSIQTGGPSTDTQYF. CDR3 bases: TGTGCCAGCAGCTTAGGCTCCATTCAGACGGGAGGGCCTAGCACAGATACGCAGTATTTT.

A word on this clonotype: The germline gene is not matched at one end of the junction; a read error may be the cause. CDR3 loop: CACSLPGSSSYNEQFF. The CDR3 nucleotides are TGTGCCTGCAGCCTCCCCGGGAGCTCTTCCTACAATGAGCAGTTCTTC. The genes are TRBV7-3 and TRBJ2-1; a weak D match, TRBD2 (6 bases). The germline V gene encodes CDR1 SGHTA and CDR2 FQGTGA. The CDR3 spans 16 residues.

The chain uses TRBV29-1 and TRBJ2-3; possibly TRBD1 for D (5 bases). CDR3 length equals 13 residues. Germline V gene data show CDR1 as SQVTM and CDR2 as ANQGSEA. V lost 3 bases and J 2 bases, leaving 9 bases between the germline ends. The DNA of the CDR3 is TGCAGCGTTGACTCGGACACCACAGATACGCAGTATTTT. This translates into CSVDSDTTDTQYF.

The chain combines TRBV4-1 with TRBJ1-1; D possibly corresponds to TRBD1 (6 bases). This CDR3 is built from 14 residues. V lost 3 bases and J lost 1, with 9 bases in between. CDR1 and CDR2 from the germline V gene are MGHRA and YSYEKL. CDR3 sequence (DNA): TGCGCCAGCAGCCAGGGACACGGGAACACTGAAGCTTTCTTT. Its protein is CASSQGHGNTEAFF.

This rearrangement joins TRBV4-1 to TRBJ1-1; D not resolved. V lost 0 bases and J lost 0, with 14 bases in between. The CDR3 consists of 17 residues. Germline-derived CDR1 and CDR2 are MGHRA and YSYEKL. In DNA, the CDR3 is TGCGCCAGCAGCCAAGATCCCGACACCCAATTGAACACTGAAGCTTTCTTT. Translated, it gives CASSQDPDTQLNTEAFF.

This clonotype has a handful of counts. The gene calls are TRBV12-3 or TRBV12-4 and TRBJ2-5, with 7 bases fitting TRBD2. The CDR3 covers 15 residues. V shed 4 bases, J shed 3 bases, and the junction held 8 bases outside the gene matches. The DNA for the CDR3 is TGTGCCAGCAGTTCAAGGGGCGGGAGAGAAGAGACCCAGTACTTC. This translates into CASSSRGGREETQYF.

The chain employs TRBV7-9 and TRBJ2-1; a possible D gene is TRBD2 (5 bases). Germline V lookup: CDR1 SEHNR, CDR2 FQNEAQ (reference sequence). Trimming shortened V by 5 bases and J by 2 bases, and 10 bases separated the two germline ends. The CDR3 contains 14 residues. The CDR3 coding sequence is TGTGCCAGCAGCCTACTAGTTCCCTACAATGAGCAGTTCTTC. Protein sequence: CASSLLVPYNEQFF.

This chain links TRBV20-1 with TRBJ1-1; no clear D gene. There are 13 residues in the CDR3. Trimming removed 3 bases from V and 0 bases from J, with 8 bases in between. Germline V lookup: CDR1 DFQATT, CDR2 SNEGSKA (reference sequence). The CDR3 coding sequence is TGCAGTGCTAGCCCCACCATGAACACTGAAGCTTTCTTT. This gives the protein CSASPTMNTEAFF.

The genes are TRBV7-2 and TRBJ1-2, with D unresolved. V shed 5 bases and J shed 8 bases, with 15 bases lying between them. The CDR3 totals 13 residues. Germline V gives CDR1 SGHTA, CDR2 FQGNSA. The CDR3 bases are TGTGCCAGCAGCCCCGGCCGGGTTCAAGGCTACACCTTC. Residues: CASSPGRVQGYTF. The variable domain in full, completed from reference TRBV7-2 and TRBJ1-2, reads GAGVSQSPSNKVTEKGKDVELRCDPISGHTALYWYRQSLGQGLEFLIYFQGNSAPDKSGLPSDRFSAERTGGSVSTLTIQRTQQEDSAVYLCASSPGRVQGYTFGSGTRLTVV.

The rearrangement links TRBV6-5 to TRBJ2-7, with D possibly TRBD1 on 7 matching bases. The V end lost 6 bases, the J end lost 5 bases, and 11 bases lay between the germline ends. The CDR3 has 12 amino acids. The germline V gene has CDR1 MNHEY and CDR2 SVGAGI. The CDR3 reads CASRGGGNEQYF. CDR3 coding DNA: TGTGCCAGCAGAGGAGGGGGCAACGAGCAGTACTTC.

This clonotype came up many times. The rearrangement joins TRBV10-2 to TRBJ1-3, with D unresolved. The germline V and J ends were trimmed by 2 bases and 2 bases, with 4 bases remaining between them. The germline V gene encodes CDR1 WSHSY and CDR2 SAAADI. CDR3 length: 13 residues. This CDR3 reads CASSEGAGNTIYF. CDR3 nucleotides: TGCGCCAGCAGTGAGGGGGCTGGAAACACCATATATTTT.

The CDR3 here is CASSPIGVQSSTDTQYF. For the CDR3, the DNA is TGTGCCAGCAGCCCCATTGGGGTCCAGTCGAGCACAGATACGCAGTATTTT. The V and J genes are TRBV11-2 and TRBJ2-3; D is unresolved. V gave up 5 bases and J gave up 0 bases, with 18 bases separating them. Germline V gives CDR1 SGHAT, CDR2 FQNNGV. This CDR3 has 17 residues.

This clonotype was detected only a few times. The V and J genes are TRBV6-5 and TRBJ2-1; TRBD1 might be the D (5 bases). The V end lost 2 bases, the J end lost 0 bases, and 11 bases lay between the germline ends. Germline values: CDR1 MNHEY, CDR2 SVGAGI. The CDR3 runs 16 residues. CDR3: CASSYKGISSYNEQFF. DNA for the CDR3: TGTGCCAGCAGTTACAAGGGGATTAGCTCCTACAATGAGCAGTTCTTC.

This sequence joins TRBV19 and TRBJ2-1; 7 bases line up with TRBD2. V trimming: 6 bases; J trimming: 7 bases; junction bases outside the gene matches: 0. CDR3 length equals 11 residues. Germline V gene lookup returns CDR1 LNHDA and CDR2 SQIVND (reference sequence). The CDR3 reads CASSGRNEQFF. CDR3 in DNA: TGTGCCAGTAGCGGGAGGAATGAGCAGTTCTTC.

The genes are TRBV6-2 or TRBV6-3 and TRBJ2-3, with a weak D call TRBD2 (6 bases). V lost 2 bases and J lost 1, with 16 bases in between. From germline, CDR1 is MNHEY and CDR2 SVGEGT. This CDR3 contains 17 residues. The CDR3 region has the DNA TGTGCCAGCAGTTACCGCCAATTCCGACTAGGCACAGATACGCAGTATTTT. This encodes CASSYRQFRLGTDTQYF.

This clonotype has just a few counts. The rearrangement uses TRBV6-1 and TRBJ1-1; D is possibly TRBD1 (5 bases). The germline V and J ends were trimmed by 8 bases and 1 base, with 14 bases remaining between them. CDR3 length equals 14 residues. Germline V gives CDR1 MNHNS, CDR2 SASEGT. CDR3 in DNA: TGTGCCAGCTCTGCGGGGGTTACGAACACTGAAGCTTTCTTT. Protein: CASSAGVTNTEAFF.

The V call is TRBV27, the J call TRBJ2-7; 10 nucleotides match TRBD1. Germline lookup yields CDR1 MNHEY and CDR2 SMNVEV (reference sequence). V lost 5 bases to trimming and J lost 4 bases; unmatched junction nucleotides: 8. The CDR3 extends over 15 amino acids. CDR3 loop: CASSVDRGQWYEQYF. The CDR3 nucleotides read TGTGCCAGCAGTGTCGACAGGGGGCAATGGTACGAGCAGTACTTC.

The chain is built from TRBV9 and TRBJ2-5; D gene ambiguous. The CDR3 is 14 amino acids. With 2 bases removed from V and 5 bases from J, the gap between germline ends came to 13 bases. Germline-derived CDR1 and CDR2 are SGDLS and YYNGEE. For the CDR3, the DNA is TGTGCCAGCAGCGTCTCGGGTTCTGGGGAGACCCAGTACTTC. Encoded protein: CASSVSGSGETQYF.

The CDR3 DNA reads TGTGCCAGCAGCCCGGACGCCGGCGGGGAGCTGTTTTTT. Its translation is CASSPDAGGELFF. The V call is TRBV12-3 or TRBV12-4, the J call TRBJ2-2; no clear D gene. The CDR3 consists of 13 residues. Between the trimmed V and J ends, which lost 6 bases and 7 bases, there was a span of 12 bases.

The chain employs TRBV27 and TRBJ2-1; D is unclear. This CDR3 spans 14 amino acids. V was shortened by 4 bases and J by 0 bases, with 7 bases between the two germline ends. CDR1 and CDR2 from the germline V gene are MNHEY and SMNVEV (reference sequence). CDR3 sequence (DNA): TGTGCCAGCAGTTCACAGAGCTCCTACAATGAGCAGTTCTTC. Translating it yields CASSSQSSYNEQFF.

This clonotype was counted once. The chain employs TRBV5-5 and TRBJ1-1; D gene uncertain. There are 13 residues in the CDR3. CDR1 and CDR2 from the germline V gene are SGHKS and YYEKEE (reference sequence). Trimming took off 0 bases at V and 1 base at J, with 4 bases between the two ends. The CDR3 region has the DNA TGTGCCAGCAGCTTGGTGAGGAACACTGAAGCTTTCTTT. Its translation is CASSLVRNTEAFF.

J is TRBJ2-4 and V is TRBV3-1; D may be TRBD2 (5 bases). V lost 5 bases, J lost 0 bases, and 11 bases lay in between. Germline assignment: CDR1 LGHDT and CDR2 YNNKEL (reference sequence). This CDR3 region has 15 residues. The CDR3, as DNA: TGTGCCAGCAGCACGCCCGGGGTAGCCAAAAACATTCAGTACTTC. This codes for CASSTPGVAKNIQYF.